A selection of T cell receptor beta chains follows, all from one sample in a study of T-cell memory formation after mild COVID-19. Via MiXCR, TCRdb re-called the 5' RACE reads, giving one row per CDR3 protein. In the table there are 340,000 or so distinct CDR3 sequences, over 10% of which are singletons. The sequenced material came from PBMCs or a T cell subset sorted from them (not recorded which). Every receptor here comes from a man aged 18 to 30 who had mild COVID-19 (a few samples of this study predate the infection). Cell type and time point are not known. CDR3s leave out the opening cysteine and the closing phenylalanine or tryptophan.

CDR3	V	J
SATTGLSVNNEQF	TRBV20-1	TRBJ2-1
ASSLAGARGEDDGYT	TRBV5-1	TRBJ1-2
ASSENSPLH	TRBV10-2	TRBJ1-6
SVEVRDRGQTQY	TRBV29-1	TRBJ2-5
ASTGPSSGANVLT	TRBV12-3/TRBV12-4	TRBJ2-6
SARGDPRENEQF	TRBV20-1	TRBJ2-1
ASSYPSSYNEQF	TRBV5-6	TRBJ2-1
ASSHPGNEKLF	TRBV5-1	TRBJ1-4
ASSLGSISYNEQF	TRBV5-1	TRBJ2-1
ASSLASGGGLSTDTQY	TRBV7-8	TRBJ2-3
ASRRQSSGANVLT	TRBV7-2	TRBJ2-6
ASSQDVQPPTYGYT	TRBV4-2	TRBJ1-2
ASSEDYYNEQF	TRBV2	TRBJ2-1
SASWVTEAF	TRBV20-1	TRBJ1-1
ASSSDRTPTEAF	TRBV11-1	TRBJ1-1
ASTPGGNNNQPQH	TRBV7-9	TRBJ1-5
ASSPNNGETQY	TRBV5-1	TRBJ2-5
ASSPPGTYEQY	TRBV7-3	TRBJ2-7
SAQPSPEETQY	TRBV20-1	TRBJ2-5
ATRFAAEAF	TRBV6-5	TRBJ1-1
ASSRIAGSNTGELF	TRBV6-5	TRBJ2-2
ASSALGRGGQETQY	TRBV6-5	TRBJ2-5
SASLASGANVLT	TRBV20-1	TRBJ2-6
ASSYGRGQPQH	TRBV6-5	TRBJ1-5
ASSLGLAGNTDTQY	TRBV27	TRBJ2-3
ASSESSGKDGYT	TRBV2	TRBJ1-2
ASIPLGGSNTGELF	TRBV5-5	TRBJ2-2
ASSPSTGVNTEAF	TRBV4-1	TRBJ1-1
ASSLTLPTRSSYEQY	TRBV12-3/TRBV12-4	TRBJ2-7
ASSLSINTGELF	TRBV12-3/TRBV12-4	TRBJ2-2
ASSSSDGAYNEQF	TRBV11-3	TRBJ2-1
ASSLHLSNEKLF	TRBV12-3/TRBV12-4	TRBJ1-4
ASSVSWSSYNEQF	TRBV9	TRBJ2-1
ASRTEGGNEQF	TRBV7-9	TRBJ2-1
ASSEATRGQETQY	TRBV2	TRBJ2-5
ASSPQQGLNTEAF	TRBV19	TRBJ1-1
ASSSYRTSYEQY	TRBV27	TRBJ2-7
ASSLEWGQGAKNIQY	TRBV11-2	TRBJ2-4
ASSSGVDRGGYT	TRBV5-4	TRBJ1-2
AISGGTMNTGELF	TRBV10-3	TRBJ2-2
ASSSRTSGNIQY	TRBV7-2	TRBJ2-4
ASSQNDRDSPAQY	TRBV4-2	TRBJ2-5
ASILRTENTGELF	TRBV10-1	TRBJ2-2
ASSQGRAGSYEQY	TRBV12-3/TRBV12-4	TRBJ2-7
ASSLTRDTMGTEAF	TRBV7-8	TRBJ1-1
ASSLTFGVSYNEQF	TRBV7-3	TRBJ2-1
AWSMTGNHEQY	TRBV30	TRBJ2-7
ASSLWGETSYNSPLH	TRBV6-2/TRBV6-3	TRBJ1-6
ASSLNSLNTEAF	TRBV5-1	TRBJ1-1
ATQTGPDTEAF	TRBV6-1	TRBJ1-1
ASSPTATSTDTQY	TRBV6-6	TRBJ2-3
ASSEPKNIQY	TRBV7-2	TRBJ2-4
SVEGQWGNTEAF	TRBV29-1	TRBJ1-1